This TCR beta chain is from a study of T cell repertoires in cytomegalovirus infection. General study points: It was HLA-C-restricted CMV-specific TCR beta clonotypes that dominated the response ex vivo.

Using its own MiXCR run on the reads, TCRdb lists one record per CDR3 protein. The data hold around 78,000 distinct CDR3 sequences, with roughly a quarter observed a single time. The CDR3 length is 13 residues. V was trimmed by 0 bases and J by 4 bases, leaving 7 bases between them. Germline CDR1 reads MGHRA; CDR2 reads YSYEKL. This clonotype has ten or more counts. The target antigen is unknown. The origin of this receptor is a human donor in good health (CMV status not recorded). Some clones in this sample may be carry-over from other donors' samples. The sequencing used CD8+ T cells from cultured PBMCs, collected from culture after CMV antigen stimulation. The chain carries TRBV4-1 and TRBJ2-7; possibly TRBD2 for D (6 bases). CDR3 sequence: CASSQEGTYEQYF. In nucleotides, the CDR3 is TGCGCCAGCAGCCAAGAAGGGACTTACGAGCAGTACTTC.